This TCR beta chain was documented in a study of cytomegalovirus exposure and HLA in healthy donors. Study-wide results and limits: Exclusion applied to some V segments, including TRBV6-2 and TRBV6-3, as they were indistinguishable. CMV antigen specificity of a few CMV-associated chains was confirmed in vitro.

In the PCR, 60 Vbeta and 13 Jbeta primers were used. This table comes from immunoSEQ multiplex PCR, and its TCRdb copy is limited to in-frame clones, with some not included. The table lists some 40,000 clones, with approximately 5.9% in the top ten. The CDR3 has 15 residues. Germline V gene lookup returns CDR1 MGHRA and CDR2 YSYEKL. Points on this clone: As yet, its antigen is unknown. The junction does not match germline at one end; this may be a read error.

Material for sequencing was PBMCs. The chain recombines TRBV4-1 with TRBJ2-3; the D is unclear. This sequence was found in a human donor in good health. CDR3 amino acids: CASSQSMNPTDKQYF. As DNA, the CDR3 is TGCGCCAGCAGCCAAAGCATGAATCCCACAGATAAGCAGTATTTT.